One and the same sample provided the 26 T cell receptor beta chains below, sequenced in a study of T cell responses to AZD1222 COVID-19 vaccine. Sequenced by immunoSEQ multiplex PCR; TCRdb stores in-frame clones only, minus some. The table records 35,000 to 50,000 clones, 88% of them present only once. The sequences come from peripheral blood, collected 28 days after the second AZD1222 dose. The receptors stem from an adult who received the AZD1222 COVID-19 vaccine.

This chain joins TRBV5-1 and TRBJ2-3; no firm D call. This CDR3 has 14 residues. CDR1 is SGHRS and CDR2 is YFSETQ in the germline V gene. V was shortened by 0 bases and J by 2 bases, with 7 bases between the two germline ends. Written as DNA, the CDR3 is TGCGCCAGCAGCTTGGGTGGGGACACAGATACGCAGTATTTT. Encoded protein: CASSLGGDTDTQYF. The complete variable domain, with remaining parts taken from reference TRBV5-1 and TRBJ2-3, reads KAGVTQTPRYLIKTRGQQVTLSCSPISGHRSVSWYQQTPGQGLQFLFEYFSETQRNKGNFPGRFSGRQFSNSRSEMNVSTLELGDSALYLCASSLGGDTDTQYFGPGTRLTVL.

The sample holds one count of this clone. The chain employs TRBV5-1 and TRBJ1-4; D is unresolved. The germline CDR1 and CDR2 sequences are SGHRS and YFSETQ. The CDR3 is 15 amino acids. V was clipped by 0 bases and J by 4 bases, with 10 bases between them. The DNA for the CDR3 is TGCGCCAGCAGCTTGGAGGAGAGACTTAATGAAAAACTGTTTTTT. It codes for CASSLEERLNEKLFF.

This sequence joins TRBV5-1 and TRBJ1-3; tentatively, D is TRBD1 (5 bases). There are 15 residues in the CDR3. In germline, CDR1 is SGHRS, CDR2 YFSETQ. V was shortened by 2 bases and J by 0 bases, with 9 bases between the two germline ends. As DNA, the CDR3 is TGCGCCAGCAGCTTTACAGGAGTCTCTGGAAACACCATATATTTT. This translates into CASSFTGVSGNTIYF.

The table lists this clone with a count of one. V usage is TRBV7-9 and J usage is TRBJ1-3; no reliable D call. Trimming shortened V by 5 bases and J by 3 bases, and 14 bases separated the two germline ends. Germline CDR1 is SEHNR and CDR2 is FQNEAQ (reference sequence). This CDR3 is 15 amino acids long. The CDR3 protein is CASSPSGRGGNTIYF. In nucleotides, the CDR3 is TGTGCCAGCAGCCCCTCGGGGAGAGGTGGAAACACCATATATTTT.

V is TRBV6-5 and J is TRBJ2-3, with 9 bases matching TRBD1. Germline-derived CDR1 and CDR2 are MNHEY and SVGAGI. After removal of 0 bases from V and 5 bases from J, the junction contained 3 bases not matched to a gene. The CDR3 covers 15 residues. CDR3 region: CASSYSTGGLDTQYF. CDR3 nucleotides: TGTGCCAGCAGTTACTCGACAGGGGGGTTAGATACGCAGTATTTT.

The chain couples TRBV5-1 to TRBJ2-3, with D tentatively TRBD1 (6 bases). This CDR3 comprises 14 residues. The germline gives CDR1 SGHRS, CDR2 YFSETQ. V gave up 0 bases and J gave up 2 bases, with 7 bases separating them. This chain's CDR3 is CASSLVGATDTQYF. The CDR3 nucleotides read TGCGCCAGCAGCTTGGTGGGGGCCACAGATACGCAGTATTTT.

The chain carries TRBV25-1 and TRBJ2-1; no clear D. Germline CDR1 MGHDK, CDR2 SYGVNS. The CDR3 runs 14 residues. The V and J ends lost 8 bases and 0 bases respectively, with 11 bases between them. CDR3 bases: TGTGCCAGCCAAGACAAGAGCTCCTACAATGAGCAGTTCTTC. Protein sequence: CASQDKSSYNEQFF.

CDR3 bases: TGTGCCAGCTCCCCTGGGACCCCCCCCAATGAGCAGTTCTTC. As protein: CASSPGTPPNEQFF. The chain has TRBV18 and TRBJ2-1, with D perhaps being TRBD1 or TRBD2 (5 bases each). V was clipped by 6 bases and J by 6 bases, with 15 bases between them. CDR1 is KGHSH, CDR2 LQKENI, per germline. The CDR3 sequence is 14 residues long.

This chain uses TRBV28 with TRBJ1-1; maybe TRBD1 (6 bases). The CDR3 is made up of 14 amino acids. Germline V gives CDR1 MDHEN, CDR2 SYDVKM. Deletions cut 4 bases from V and 1 base from J, with 10 bases between. CDR3 sequence (DNA): TGTGCCAGCAGTTCACCACAGGGGAACACTGAAGCTTTCTTT. It encodes CASSSPQGNTEAFF.

The chain recombines TRBV24-1 with TRBJ1-2; 7 nucleotides align to TRBD1. Germline V gene data show CDR1 as KGHDR and CDR2 as SFDVKD. J was trimmed by 6 bases and V by 4 bases; bases with no gene match: 7. This CDR3 is 14 amino acids long. The CDR3 bases are TGTGCCACCAGTGACTCATCTACAGGGGATGGCTACACCTTC. Its translation: CATSDSSTGDGYTF.

The V call is TRBV16, the J call TRBJ2-7; tentatively, D is TRBD2 (5 bases). The germline V gene encodes CDR1 KGHSY and CDR2 FQNENV. CDR3 size: 14 residues. Trimming took off 1 base at V and 7 bases at J, with 14 bases between the two ends. The DNA for the CDR3 is TGTGCCAGCAGCCAATTCGCCGGGAATAAGGAGCAGTACTTC. Its protein is CASSQFAGNKEQYF.

The V and J genes are TRBV6-5 and TRBJ1-2; 7 nucleotides agree with TRBD1. Germline assignment: CDR1 MNHEY and CDR2 SVGAGI. J gave up 8 bases and V 2 bases, and 11 bases lay outside the gene matches. The CDR3 has 15 residues. This chain's CDR3 is CASSYPPGRGEGYTF. The CDR3 DNA is TGTGCCAGCAGTTACCCGCCGGGCAGGGGGGAAGGCTACACCTTC.

This chain joins TRBV14 and TRBJ2-3; D is tentatively TRBD1 or TRBD2 (6 bases each). This CDR3 region has 16 residues. Germline CDR1 reads SGHDN; CDR2 reads FVKESK. With 0 bases removed from V and 0 bases from J, the gap between germline ends came to 10 bases. The CDR3 here is CASSQDSGASTDTQYF. The DNA of the CDR3 is TGTGCCAGCAGCCAAGATTCGGGGGCTAGCACAGATACGCAGTATTTT.

The chain couples TRBV7-2 to TRBJ1-3; D uncertain. The germline CDR1 and CDR2 sequences are SGHTA and FQGNSA. Trimming cost V 5 bases and J 7 bases, with 12 bases left between them. This CDR3 comprises 13 residues. The CDR3: CASSPGRVNTIYF. CDR3 in DNA: TGTGCCAGCAGCCCCGGTAGAGTGAACACCATATATTTT.

This clone has just one count. The V gene is TRBV2, the J gene TRBJ1-1; 7 bases fit TRBD1. The CDR3 runs 15 residues. Germline V gene lookup returns CDR1 SNHLY and CDR2 FYNNEI. Germline trimming cut 3 bases from V and 11 bases from J; bases unmatched to any gene: 15. The CDR3 sequence is CASSESWGGGSTAFF. The CDR3 DNA reads as TGTGCCAGCAGTGAGTCTTGGGGAGGGGGCTCTACGGCTTTCTTT.

V gene TRBV10-3 combines with J gene TRBJ2-2; tentatively, D is TRBD2 (7 bases). The CDR3 is made up of 14 amino acids. In germline, CDR1 is ENHRY, CDR2 SYGVKD. The V and J ends lost 7 bases and 6 bases respectively, with 15 bases between them. In DNA form, the CDR3 reads TGTGCCATCAAGGGGGGGCGATACGCCGGGGAGCTGTTTTTT. It codes for CAIKGGRYAGELFF.

The CDR3 region is CASSLRGGASAQYF. The CDR3 bases are TGTGCCAGCAGCCTTCGAGGGGGGGCATCGGCGCAGTATTTT. The chain is built from TRBV3-1 (or the pseudogene TRBV3-2) and TRBJ2-3; tentatively, D is TRBD2 (7 bases). The CDR3 has 14 amino acids. Looked up from germline, CDR1 is LGHDT and CDR2 is YNNKEL (reference sequence). The V end lost 4 bases, the J end lost 10 bases, and 18 bases lay between the germline ends.

The V call is TRBV18, the J call TRBJ2-1; TRBD2 matches 9 bases. CDR3 length equals 16 residues. The trim removed 0 bases at V and 4 bases at J, leaving 4 bases unmatched. Per germline, CDR1 KGHSH and CDR2 LQKENI. The CDR3 sequence is CASSPPSLAGYNEQFF. The CDR3 DNA sequence: TGTGCCAGCTCACCACCGAGCCTAGCGGGGTACAATGAGCAGTTCTTC.

This CDR3 reads CASSLQQVNTGELFF. The CDR3 region has the DNA TGCGCCAGCAGCTTGCAACAGGTGAACACCGGGGAGCTGTTTTTT. The chain employs TRBV5-1 and TRBJ2-2, with D perhaps TRBD1 (5 bases). CDR1 and CDR2 (germline): SGHRS, YFSETQ. With 1 base removed from V and 1 base from J, the gap between germline ends came to 8 bases. The CDR3 extends over 15 amino acids.

The chain joins TRBV11-2 to TRBJ2-5; TRBD2 aligns across 16 bases. V dropped 4 bases and J dropped 4; count of bases not matched to a gene: 9. The germline gives CDR1 SGHAT, CDR2 FQNNGV. This CDR3 spans 18 amino acids. The CDR3 DNA sequence: TGTGCCAGCAGCTCTGGGACTAGCGGGAGGGTCGTCGGAGAGACCCAGTACTTC. Its protein product is CASSSGTSGRVVGETQYF.

This clone was seen just once. J is TRBJ2-2 and V is TRBV7-2, with D unresolved. CDR1 and CDR2 (germline): SGHTA, FQGNSA. The V and J ends lost 3 bases and 4 bases respectively, with 9 bases between them. The CDR3 totals 14 residues. CDR3 amino acids: CASSLRYGTGELFF. The CDR3, as DNA: TGTGCCAGCAGCTTGCGGTACGGCACCGGGGAGCTGTTTTTT.

The sample holds one count of this clone. The chain's CDR3 is CASSLARVWGEQFF. The CDR3 DNA follows: TGTGCCAGCAGCCTTGCCAGGGTCTGGGGTGAGCAGTTCTTC. This sequence joins TRBV5-5 and TRBJ2-1; TRBD1 is a possible D gene (5 bases). The CDR3 has 14 residues. Trimming took 4 bases from V and 9 from J, leaving 17 bases between them. CDR1 and CDR2 from the germline V gene are SGHKS and YYEKEE (reference sequence).

The V gene is TRBV6-5, the J gene TRBJ2-1; 7 nucleotides line up with TRBD2. The CDR3 length is 15 residues. Germline V gene sequence: CDR1 MNHEY, CDR2 SVGAGI. Unmatched junction bases numbered 6, after V lost 7 bases and J lost 0 bases. The CDR3 spells CASTLGGISYNEQFF. The CDR3 DNA reads TGTGCCAGCACTCTGGGAGGGATCTCCTACAATGAGCAGTTCTTC.

The chain uses TRBV23-1 and TRBJ1-1; possibly TRBD1 for D (5 bases). TRBV23-1 is an ORF; its function is uncertain. The CDR3 contains 14 residues. V lost 4 bases, J lost 4 bases, and 13 bases lay in between. The CDR3 region is CASSPRDLGTEAFF. The CDR3 DNA follows: TGCGCCAGCAGTCCGCGGGACTTGGGCACTGAAGCTTTCTTT.

The chain joins TRBV7-7 to TRBJ2-5; D possibly corresponds to TRBD2 (7 bases). Trimming took 5 bases from V and 3 from J, leaving 16 bases between them. The CDR3 runs to 15 residues. CDR1 and CDR2 (germline): SSHAT, FNYEAQ (reference sequence). CDR3 bases: TGTGCCAGCAGCCCGAGGGGGGGGAAGGAAGAGACCCAGTACTTC. It codes for CASSPRGGKEETQYF.

The V call is TRBV5-6, the J call TRBJ2-7, with 7 bases lining up with TRBD1. With 0 bases clipped from V and 3 bases from J, the junction kept 6 bases outside the gene matches. The V gene's germline CDR1 is SGHDT and CDR2 YYEEEE. The CDR3 is 15 amino acids. CDR3 nucleotides: TGTGCCAGCAGCTTGGCAGGGGGTTCTAACTACGAGCAGTACTTC. This codes for CASSLAGGSNYEQYF.